Listed here are 7 T cell receptor beta chains from one sample, sequenced in a study of blood T cell repertoires in COVID-19. Sequencing used immunoSEQ multiplex PCR; TCRdb keeps in-frame clones, though not all of them. Here the sample spans some 170,000 clones, 65% to 90% being singletons. Material: PBMCs or T cells enriched from blood (not recorded which). The origin of the receptors is a man aged 50-60 years who had recovered from COVID-19.

V gene TRBV7-7 combines with J gene TRBJ2-2; a weak D match, TRBD2 (6 bases). The germline V gene has CDR1 SSHAT and CDR2 FNYEAQ (reference sequence). The CDR3 consists of 15 residues. The ends were cut back, 1 base at V and 6 bases at J, with 12 bases in the middle. The CDR3 is CASSLEAGRPGELFF. DNA for the CDR3: TGTGCCAGCAGCTTAGAGGCGGGGCGCCCCGGGGAGCTGTTTTTT. Complete variable domain (other parts from reference TRBV7-7 and TRBJ2-2): GAGVSQSPRYKVTKRGQDVTLRCDPISSHATLYWYQQALGQGPEFLTYFNYEAQPDKSGLPSDRFSAERPEGSISTLTIQRTEQRDSAMYRCASSLEAGRPGELFFGEGSRLTVL.

The chain recombines TRBV30 with TRBJ1-5; 9 bases fit TRBD1. The germline gives CDR1 GTSNPN, CDR2 SVGIG (reference sequence). The V and J ends lost 4 bases and 6 bases, in that order; junction bases with no gene match: 4. CDR3 length: 13 residues. CDR3 loop: CAWTTGGGQPQHF. CDR3 bases: TGTGCCTGGACTACAGGGGGCGGTCAGCCCCAGCATTTT.

The chain links TRBV5-6 to TRBJ2-5; 9 nucleotides line up with TRBD2. In germline, CDR1 is SGHDT, CDR2 YYEEEE. This CDR3 comprises 16 residues. The V segment lost 0 bases and the J segment 2 bases; nucleotides outside the gene matches: 5. The chain's CDR3 is CASSLARGGVQETQYF. The CDR3 DNA follows: TGTGCCAGCAGCTTGGCTCGCGGGGGGGTACAAGAGACCCAGTACTTC.

J is TRBJ2-7 and V is TRBV28, with D possibly being TRBD1 (6 bases). The CDR3 contains 14 residues. The germline V gene encodes CDR1 MDHEN and CDR2 SYDVKM. V lost 7 bases and J 0 bases, leaving 13 bases between the germline ends. The CDR3 sequence is CASIPTGSSYEQYF. The CDR3 nucleotides read TGTGCCAGCATCCCGACAGGTAGCTCCTACGAGCAGTACTTC.

This sequence joins TRBV9 and TRBJ2-7; no firm D call. Trimming left V 2 bases short and J 0 bases short, with 9 bases between. This CDR3 is 14 amino acids long. Per germline, CDR1 SGDLS and CDR2 YYNGEE. CDR3 protein: CASSVSSSSYEQYF. The CDR3 nucleotides read TGTGCCAGCAGCGTTTCATCGAGCTCCTACGAGCAGTACTTC.

The chain is built from TRBV29-1 and TRBJ1-5; a weak D match, TRBD1 (6 bases). This CDR3 has 13 amino acids. Per the germline V gene, CDR1 is SQVTM and CDR2 is ANQGSEA. Trimming removed 6 bases at V and 1 base at J, with 10 bases between. The CDR3 region has the DNA TGCAGCGTGGGCCAGGGGAGCAATCAGCCCCAGCATTTT. It translates to CSVGQGSNQPQHF.

In this sample, this clone turned up a few times. The chain combines TRBV10-1 with TRBJ2-2; D ambiguous. V gave up 3 bases and J gave up 3 bases, with 11 bases separating them. The germline V gene has CDR1 WNHNN and CDR2 SYGVQD (reference sequence). The CDR3 runs 15 residues. The CDR3 DNA sequence: TGCGCCAGCAGTGATTCGGAACAGTACACCGGGGAGCTGTTTTTT. Amino acid sequence: CASSDSEQYTGELFF.